What follows are 12 T cell receptor beta chains derived from one specimen sequenced in a study of T-cell reconstitution after alpha-beta-depleted transplantation in children. Library preparation (for TCRbeta) was performed with unique molecular identifiers. TCRdb analysed the PCR reads with MiXCR anew, one entry per CDR3 protein. The sample lists roughly 670,000 distinct CDR3 sequences; 13% were seen once. Here the sequenced sample was PBMCs, taken before TCRalphabeta/CD19-depleted stem cell transplant. These receptors came from a girl under 10 years old with congenital amegakaryocytic thrombocytopenia, due to receive a stem cell transplant.

Turning to this clonotype: The junction differs from germline at one of its ends, possibly a read error. The chain uses TRBV12-3 or TRBV12-4 and TRBJ2-5, with TRBD1 matching over 8 bases. The CDR3 totals 14 residues. The chain's CDR3 is CVSTPGGGVETQYF. The CDR3 region has the DNA TGTGTCAGCACCCCAGGGGGCGGGGTAGAGACCCAGTACTTC.

The rearrangement joins TRBV5-1 to TRBJ2-6, with D possibly matching TRBD2 (6 bases). The CDR3 runs to 18 residues. Germline CDR1 is SGHRS and CDR2 is YFSETQ. V lost 2 bases and J lost 0, with 15 bases in between. The DNA of the CDR3 is TGCGCCAGCAGCTTTAACGCGGGACCCTACTCTGGGGCCAACGTCCTGACTTTC. It encodes CASSFNAGPYSGANVLTF.

This clonotype appeared a few times. The V gene is TRBV7-9, the J gene TRBJ2-1; D remains ambiguous. CDR1 and CDR2 (germline): SEHNR, FQNEAQ (reference sequence). CDR3 length: 15 residues. Trimming took off 0 bases at V and 8 bases at J, with 14 bases between the two ends. CDR3 sequence (DNA): TGTGCCAGCAGCTTAGCGGGTGTGGGGTGGCATGAGCAGTTCTTC. It codes for CASSLAGVGWHEQFF.

A few counts support this clonotype. The genes are TRBV29-1 and TRBJ2-1; D gene ambiguous. CDR1 is SQVTM and CDR2 is ANQGSEA in the germline V gene. V was shortened by 7 bases and J by 5 bases, with 9 bases between the two germline ends. This CDR3 is 11 amino acids long. CDR3 loop: CSAGYHNEQFF. In nucleotides, the CDR3 is TGCAGCGCCGGATATCACAATGAGCAGTTCTTC.

This clonotype was counted many times. The chain joins TRBV27 to TRBJ2-3; TRBD1 is a possible D gene (6 bases). CDR1 MNHEY and CDR2 SMNVEV come from the germline V gene (reference sequence). V was pared by 0 bases and J by 3 bases, with 13 bases between. There are 16 residues in the CDR3. The CDR3 loop reads CASSLSDWTATDTQYF. The CDR3 DNA reads as TGTGCCAGCAGTTTATCAGATTGGACAGCTACAGATACGCAGTATTTT.

The J gene is TRBJ1-3, the V gene TRBV11-2; unclear D gene. The CDR3 loop spans 15 amino acids. Between the trimmed V and J ends, which lost 1 base and 1 base, there was a span of 8 bases. Germline V gene data show CDR1 as SGHAT and CDR2 as FQNNGV. The CDR3 sequence is CASSLVYGSGNTIYF. Here the CDR3 DNA reads TGTGCCAGCAGCTTAGTTTACGGTTCTGGAAACACCATATATTTT.

This clonotype has at least ten counts. V gene TRBV5-1 combines with J gene TRBJ1-2; 8 bases line up with TRBD1. This CDR3 is built from 15 residues. With V trimmed by 4 bases and J by 5 bases, 10 bases remained unmatched. CDR1 SGHRS and CDR2 YFSETQ come from the germline V gene. The CDR3 loop reads CASSLGQAYYYGYTF. CDR3 in DNA: TGCGCCAGCAGCCTGGGACAGGCCTACTATTATGGCTACACCTTC.

This clonotype was counted at least ten times. The J gene is TRBJ2-5, the V gene TRBV20-1; the D gene is possibly TRBD2 (5 bases). This CDR3 has 12 residues. Trimming removed 6 bases from V and 5 bases from J, with 13 bases in between. Germline CDR1 and CDR2: DFQATT and SNEGSKA (reference sequence). CDR3 in DNA: TGCAGTGCCGGGGTTTCGGGGGAGACCCAGTACTTC. Its protein is CSAGVSGETQYF.

Many counts were recorded for this clonotype. The gene calls are TRBV11-2 and TRBJ2-6; D is unclear. The V end was cut by 1 base, the J end by 0 bases, with 7 bases between. Germline V CDR1 and CDR2: SGHAT, FQNNGV. The CDR3 contains 16 residues. CDR3 amino acids: CASSLGLNSGANVLTF. The CDR3 nucleotides read TGTGCCAGCAGCTTAGGACTGAACTCTGGGGCCAACGTCCTGACTTTC.

The chain has TRBV15 and TRBJ2-5; D is undetermined. Germline CDR1 is LNHNV and CDR2 is YYDKDF (reference sequence). The V gene lost 8 bases and the J gene lost 1 base, with 14 bases spanning the gap. The CDR3 has 14 amino acids. The CDR3 nucleotides are TGTGCCACCCGTCAAGACCAAATCCAAGAGACCCAGTACTTC. Protein sequence: CATRQDQIQETQYF.

CDR3 loop: CASRNEQARRTEAFF. Written as DNA, the CDR3 is TGTGCCAGCAGGAACGAACAGGCCCGGCGCACTGAAGCTTTCTTT. The chain joins TRBV2 to TRBJ1-1, with a tentative D call TRBD1 (5 bases). Trimming removed 6 bases from V and 4 bases from J, with 18 bases in between. This CDR3 is 15 amino acids long. Germline CDR1 is SNHLY and CDR2 is FYNNEI.

This clonotype was picked up many times. The chain uses TRBV28 and TRBJ2-3; D remains ambiguous. Per germline, CDR1 MDHEN and CDR2 SYDVKM. The CDR3 has 13 amino acids. V was shortened by 6 bases and J by 6 bases, with 13 bases between the two germline ends. CDR3 nucleotides: TGTGCCAGCAGCACCCTGAACTCTGATACGCAGTATTTT. Protein: CASSTLNSDTQYF.